This TCR beta chain was recovered during a study of T-cell reconstitution after alpha-beta-depleted transplantation in children. Broader study findings: Day-60 TCRbeta diversity that was high in some patients was derived from surviving recipient T cells and thymic progenitors. Newly produced T cells mostly provided counts and TCRbeta diversity after one year, as hyperexpanded clones declined.

This clonotype was seen many times. Its antigen is not known. Using unique molecular identifiers, the investigators prepared the TCRbeta library. TCRdb recomputed calls from the PCR reads with MiXCR, one row per CDR3 protein. The repertoire consists of 200,000 to 250,000 distinct CDR3 sequences, with around 7.8% occurring once and the leading ten covering 5% to 8%. CDR3 length equals 16 residues. The V and J ends lost 6 bases and 0 bases, in that order; junction bases with no gene match: 11. CDR1 and CDR2 (germline): DFQATT, SNEGSKA (reference sequence). This TCR came from a male patient between 10 and 17 years old who had a stem cell transplant for acute lymphoblastic leukemia, so the T cells may come from the graft donor. Specimen: PBMCs, mostly from graft donor cells, collected 180 days after TCRalphabeta/CD19-depleted stem cell transplant. The chain uses TRBV20-1 and TRBJ1-1; TRBD1 aligns across 9 bases. The CDR3 DNA sequence: TGCAGTGCGCCAACCGGACAGGGGCTACTGAACACTGAAGCTTTCTTT. Its translation is CSAPTGQGLLNTEAFF.